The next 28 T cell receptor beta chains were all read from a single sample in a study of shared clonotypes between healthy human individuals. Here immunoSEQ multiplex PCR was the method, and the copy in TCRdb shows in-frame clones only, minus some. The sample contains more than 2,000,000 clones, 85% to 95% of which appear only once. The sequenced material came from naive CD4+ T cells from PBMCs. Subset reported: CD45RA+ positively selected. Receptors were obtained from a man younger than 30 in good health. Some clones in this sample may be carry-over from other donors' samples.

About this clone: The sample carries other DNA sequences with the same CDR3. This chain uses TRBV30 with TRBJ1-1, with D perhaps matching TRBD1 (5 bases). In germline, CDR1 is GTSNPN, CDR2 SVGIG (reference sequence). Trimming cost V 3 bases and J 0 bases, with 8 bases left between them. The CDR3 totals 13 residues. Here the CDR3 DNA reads TGTGCCTGGAGGGGGGGATTGAACACTGAAGCTTTCTTT. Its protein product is CAWRGGLNTEAFF.

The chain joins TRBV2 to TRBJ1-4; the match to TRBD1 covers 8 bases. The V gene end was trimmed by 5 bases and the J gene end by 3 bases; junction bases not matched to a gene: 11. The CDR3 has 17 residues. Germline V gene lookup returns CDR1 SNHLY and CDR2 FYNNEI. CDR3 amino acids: CASSSGQALGANEKLFF. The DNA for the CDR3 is TGTGCCAGCAGTTCGGGACAGGCCTTAGGGGCTAATGAAAAACTGTTTTTT.

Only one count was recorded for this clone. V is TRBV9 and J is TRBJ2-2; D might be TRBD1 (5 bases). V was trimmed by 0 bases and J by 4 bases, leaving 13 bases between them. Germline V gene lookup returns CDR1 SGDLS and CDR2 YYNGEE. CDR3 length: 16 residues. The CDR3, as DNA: TGTGCCAGCAGCGTAGATGCAGGGATGGGCACCGGGGAGCTGTTTTTT. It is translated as CASSVDAGMGTGELFF.

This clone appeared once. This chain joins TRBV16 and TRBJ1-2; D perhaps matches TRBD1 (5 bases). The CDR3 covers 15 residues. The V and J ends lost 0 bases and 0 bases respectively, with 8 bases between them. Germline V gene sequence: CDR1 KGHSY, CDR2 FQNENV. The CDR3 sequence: CASSQSKGPNYGYTF. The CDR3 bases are TGTGCCAGCAGCCAATCAAAGGGACCTAACTATGGCTACACCTTC. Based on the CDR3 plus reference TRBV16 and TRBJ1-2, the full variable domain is GEEVAQTPKHLVRGEGQKAKLYCAPIKGHSYVFWYQQVLKNEFKFLISFQNENVFDETGMPKERFSAKCLPNSPCSLEIQATKLEDSAVYFCASSQSKGPNYGYTFGSGTRLTVV.

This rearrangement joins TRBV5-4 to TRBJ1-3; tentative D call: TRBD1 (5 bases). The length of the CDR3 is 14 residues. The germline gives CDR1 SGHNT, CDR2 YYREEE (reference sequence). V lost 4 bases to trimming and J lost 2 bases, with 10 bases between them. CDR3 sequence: CASSTGGTGNTIYF. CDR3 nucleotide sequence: TGTGCCAGCAGCACCGGGGGAACTGGAAACACCATATATTTT.

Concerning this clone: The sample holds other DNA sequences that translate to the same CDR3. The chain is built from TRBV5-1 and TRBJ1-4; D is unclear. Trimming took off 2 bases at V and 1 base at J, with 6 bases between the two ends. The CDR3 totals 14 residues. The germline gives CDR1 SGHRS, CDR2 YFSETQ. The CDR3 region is CASSFEGTNEKLFF. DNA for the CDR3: TGCGCCAGCAGCTTTGAGGGAACTAATGAAAAACTGTTTTTT.

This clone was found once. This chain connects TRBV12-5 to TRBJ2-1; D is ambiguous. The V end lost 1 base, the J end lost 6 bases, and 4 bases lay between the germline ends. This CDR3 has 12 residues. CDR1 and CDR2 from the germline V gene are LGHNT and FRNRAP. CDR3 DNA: TGTGCTAGTGGTTTGGGGTTCAATGAGCAGTTCTTC. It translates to CASGLGFNEQFF.

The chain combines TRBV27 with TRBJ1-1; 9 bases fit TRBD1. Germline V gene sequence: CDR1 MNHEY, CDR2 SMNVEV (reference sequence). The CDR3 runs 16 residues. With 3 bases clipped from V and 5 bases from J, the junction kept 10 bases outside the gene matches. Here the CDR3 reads CASSFEPGTGRTEAFF. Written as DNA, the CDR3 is TGTGCCAGCAGTTTTGAACCCGGGACAGGGAGAACTGAAGCTTTCTTT.

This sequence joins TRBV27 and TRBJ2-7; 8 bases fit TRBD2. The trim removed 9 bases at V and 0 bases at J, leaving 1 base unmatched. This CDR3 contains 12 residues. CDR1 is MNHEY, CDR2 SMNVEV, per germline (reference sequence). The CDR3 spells CASSGNSYEQYF. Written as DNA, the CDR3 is TGTGCCAGTAGCGGGAACTCCTACGAGCAGTACTTC.

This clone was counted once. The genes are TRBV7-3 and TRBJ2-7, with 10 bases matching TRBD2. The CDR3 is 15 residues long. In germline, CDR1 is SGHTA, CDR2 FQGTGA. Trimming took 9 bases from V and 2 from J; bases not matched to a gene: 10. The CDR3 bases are TGTGCCAGAAACATCGAGCGGGAGGGCCCCTACGAGCAGTACTTC. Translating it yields CARNIEREGPYEQYF.

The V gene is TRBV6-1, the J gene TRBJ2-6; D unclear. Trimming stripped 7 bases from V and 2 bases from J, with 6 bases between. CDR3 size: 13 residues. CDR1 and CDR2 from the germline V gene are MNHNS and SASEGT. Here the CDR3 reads CASTLTGANVLTF. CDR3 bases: TGTGCCAGCACTTTAACTGGGGCCAACGTCCTGACTTTC.

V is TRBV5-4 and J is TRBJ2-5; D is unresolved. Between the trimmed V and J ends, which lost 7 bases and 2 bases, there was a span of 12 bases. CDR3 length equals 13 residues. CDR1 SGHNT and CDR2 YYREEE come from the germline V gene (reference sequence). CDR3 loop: CASARWGQETQYF. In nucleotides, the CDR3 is TGTGCCAGCGCACGGTGGGGACAAGAGACCCAGTACTTC.

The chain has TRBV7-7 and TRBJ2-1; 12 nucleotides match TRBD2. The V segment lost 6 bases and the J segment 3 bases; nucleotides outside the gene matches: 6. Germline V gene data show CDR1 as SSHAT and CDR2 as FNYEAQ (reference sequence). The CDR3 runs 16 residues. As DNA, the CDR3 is TGTGCCAGCAGTCCGACTAGCGGGAGATTCTACAATGAGCAGTTCTTC. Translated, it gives CASSPTSGRFYNEQFF.

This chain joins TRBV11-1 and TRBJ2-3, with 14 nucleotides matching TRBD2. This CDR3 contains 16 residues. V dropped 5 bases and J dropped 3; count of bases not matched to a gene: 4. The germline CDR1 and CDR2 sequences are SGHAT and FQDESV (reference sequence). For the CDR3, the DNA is TGTGCCAGCAGCGCGCGACTAGCGGGAGGGACAGATACGCAGTATTTT. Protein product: CASSARLAGGTDTQYF.

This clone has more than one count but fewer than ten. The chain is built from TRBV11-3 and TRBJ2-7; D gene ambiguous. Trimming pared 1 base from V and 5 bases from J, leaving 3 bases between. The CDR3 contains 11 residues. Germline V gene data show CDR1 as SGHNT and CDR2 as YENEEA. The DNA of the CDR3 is TGTGCCAGCAGCTTAGGGGACGAGCAGTACTTC. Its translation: CASSLGDEQYF.

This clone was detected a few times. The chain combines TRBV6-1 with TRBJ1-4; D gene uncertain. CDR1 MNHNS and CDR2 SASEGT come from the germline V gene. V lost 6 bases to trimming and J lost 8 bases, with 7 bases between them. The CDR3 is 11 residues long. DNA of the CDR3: TGTGCCAGCAGGGCAGGAGAAAAACTGTTTTTT. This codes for CASRAGEKLFF.

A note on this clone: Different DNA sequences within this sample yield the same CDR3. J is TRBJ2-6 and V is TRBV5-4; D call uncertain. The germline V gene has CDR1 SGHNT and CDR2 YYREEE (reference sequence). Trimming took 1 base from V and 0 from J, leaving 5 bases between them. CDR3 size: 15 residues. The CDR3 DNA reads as TGTGCCAGCAGCTTGTCGGGCTCTGGGGCCAACGTCCTGACTTTC. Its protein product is CASSLSGSGANVLTF.

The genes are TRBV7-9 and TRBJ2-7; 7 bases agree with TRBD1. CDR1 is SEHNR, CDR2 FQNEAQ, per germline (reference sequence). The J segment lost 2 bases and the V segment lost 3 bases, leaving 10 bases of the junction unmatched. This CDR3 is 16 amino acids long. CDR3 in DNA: TGTGCCAGCAGCTTGTACCCCTTGACAGGGCCCTACGAGCAGTACTTC. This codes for CASSLYPLTGPYEQYF.

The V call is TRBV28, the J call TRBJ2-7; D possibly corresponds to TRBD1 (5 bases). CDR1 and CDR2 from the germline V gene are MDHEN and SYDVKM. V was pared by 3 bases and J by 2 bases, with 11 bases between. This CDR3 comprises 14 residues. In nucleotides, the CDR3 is TGTGCCAGCAGTTTTTCGACAGAGACCTACGAGCAGTACTTC. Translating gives CASSFSTETYEQYF.

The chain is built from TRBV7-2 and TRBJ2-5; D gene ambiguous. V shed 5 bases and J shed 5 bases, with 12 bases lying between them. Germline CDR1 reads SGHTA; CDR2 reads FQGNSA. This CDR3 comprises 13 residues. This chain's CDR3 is CASSPPSSETQYF. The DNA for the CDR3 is TGTGCCAGCAGCCCACCATCGTCCGAGACCCAGTACTTC. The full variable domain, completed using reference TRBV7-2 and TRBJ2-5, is GAGVSQSPSNKVTEKGKDVELRCDPISGHTALYWYRQSLGQGLEFLIYFQGNSAPDKSGLPSDRFSAERTGGSVSTLTIQRTQQEDSAVYLCASSPPSSETQYFGPGTRLLVL.

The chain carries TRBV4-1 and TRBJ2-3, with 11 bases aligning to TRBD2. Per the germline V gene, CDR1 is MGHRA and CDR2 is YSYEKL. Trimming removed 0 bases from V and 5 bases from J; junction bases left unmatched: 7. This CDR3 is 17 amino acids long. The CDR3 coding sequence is TGCGCCAGCAGCCAAGATCGGGGGACTAGCGGAATAGATACGCAGTATTTT. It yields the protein CASSQDRGTSGIDTQYF.

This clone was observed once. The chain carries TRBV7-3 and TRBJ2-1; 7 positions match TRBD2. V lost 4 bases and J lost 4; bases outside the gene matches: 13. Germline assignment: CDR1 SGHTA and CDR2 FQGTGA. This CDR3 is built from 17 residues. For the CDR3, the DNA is TGTGCCAGCAGCTCAGCCCTGAGGGCTAGCGGATACAATGAGCAGTTCTTC. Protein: CASSSALRASGYNEQFF.

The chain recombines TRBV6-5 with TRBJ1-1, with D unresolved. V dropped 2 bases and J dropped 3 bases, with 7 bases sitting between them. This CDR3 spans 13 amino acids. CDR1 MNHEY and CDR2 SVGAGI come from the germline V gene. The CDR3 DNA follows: TGTGCCAGCAGTTACGGGCAGCACACTGAAGCTTTCTTT. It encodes CASSYGQHTEAFF.

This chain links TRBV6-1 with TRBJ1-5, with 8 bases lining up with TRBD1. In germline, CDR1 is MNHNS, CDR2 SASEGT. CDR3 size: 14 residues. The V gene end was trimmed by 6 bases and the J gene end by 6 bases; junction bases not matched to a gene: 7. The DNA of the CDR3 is TGTGCCAGCAGACCGACAGGGGTGGTTCAGCCCCAGCATTTT. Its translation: CASRPTGVVQPQHF.

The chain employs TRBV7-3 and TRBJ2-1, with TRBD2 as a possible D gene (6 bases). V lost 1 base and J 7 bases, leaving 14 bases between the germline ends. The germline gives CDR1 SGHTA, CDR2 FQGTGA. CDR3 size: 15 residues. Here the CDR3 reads CASSLMGGEGNEQFF. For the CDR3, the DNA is TGTGCCAGCAGCTTAATGGGGGGAGAAGGGAATGAGCAGTTCTTC.

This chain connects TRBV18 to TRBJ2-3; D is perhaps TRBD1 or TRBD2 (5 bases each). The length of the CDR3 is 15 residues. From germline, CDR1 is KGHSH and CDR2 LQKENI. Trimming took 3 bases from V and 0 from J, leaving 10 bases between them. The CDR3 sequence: CASSPSGDSTDTQYF. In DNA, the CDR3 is TGTGCCAGCTCACCCTCCGGGGACAGCACAGATACGCAGTATTTT. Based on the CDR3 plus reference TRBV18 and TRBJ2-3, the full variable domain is NAGVMQNPRHLVRRRGQEARLRCSPMKGHSHVYWYRQLPEEGLKFMVYLQKENIIDESGMPKERFSAEFPKEGPSILRIQQVVRGDSAAYFCASSPSGDSTDTQYFGPGTRLTVL.

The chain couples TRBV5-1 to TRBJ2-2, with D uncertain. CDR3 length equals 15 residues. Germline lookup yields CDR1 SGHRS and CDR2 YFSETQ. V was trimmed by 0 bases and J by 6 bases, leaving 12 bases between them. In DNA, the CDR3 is TGCGCCAGCAGCTTGGCGAACCCGTTCGCCGGGGAGCTGTTTTTT. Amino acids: CASSLANPFAGELFF.

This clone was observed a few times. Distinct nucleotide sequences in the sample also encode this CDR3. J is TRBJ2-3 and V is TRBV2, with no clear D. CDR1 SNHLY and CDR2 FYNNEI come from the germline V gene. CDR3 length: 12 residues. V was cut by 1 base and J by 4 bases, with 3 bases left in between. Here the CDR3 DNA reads TGTGCCAGCAGTGAAGGGGCAGATACGCAGTATTTT. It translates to CASSEGADTQYF. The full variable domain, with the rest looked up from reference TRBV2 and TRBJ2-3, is EPEVTQTPSHQVTQMGQEVILRCVPISNHLYFYWYRQILGQKVEFLVSFYNNEISEKSEIFDDQFSVERPDGSNFTLKIRSTKLEDSAMYFCASSEGADTQYFGPGTRLTVL.